The 13 T cell receptor beta chains given below trace back to one sample, sequenced in a study of T cells in Graves' hyperthyroidism and ophthalmopathy. Authors of the study amplified TCR beta CDR3 regions from RNA transcripts. The TCR CDR3 was amplified in a first-round RT-PCR using the HTBI primer set. TCRdb independently ran MiXCR on the multiplex PCR reads; one entry per CDR3 protein. The repertoire holds 660,000 or so distinct CDR3 sequences, with about 45% as singletons. Sequencing input: peripheral blood or thyroid tissue (not recorded which). All receptors come from an adult man with Graves' disease, either hyperthyroidism or ophthalmopathy (not recorded which).

This clonotype showed up many times. The rearrangement uses TRBV7-9 and TRBJ1-2; unclear D gene. CDR1 and CDR2 from the germline V gene are SEHNR and FQNEAQ (reference sequence). The V gene lost 4 bases and the J gene lost 4 bases, with 13 bases spanning the gap. The CDR3 has 14 amino acids. This CDR3 reads CASSSVVAGYGYTF. CDR3 coding DNA: TGTGCCAGCAGCTCCGTCGTAGCCGGCTATGGCTACACCTTC.

Only a few counts were recorded for this clonotype. The V gene is TRBV20-1, the J gene TRBJ1-1, with TRBD1 as a possible D gene (5 bases). The germline gives CDR1 DFQATT, CDR2 SNEGSKA (reference sequence). The ends were cut back, 3 bases at V and 2 bases at J, with 16 bases in the middle. This CDR3 is 15 amino acids long. The CDR3 region has the DNA TGCAGTGCTAGTGTGGGGGGGACGGTTAACACTGAAGCTTTCTTT. This codes for CSASVGGTVNTEAFF.

The sample holds a few counts of this clonotype. This rearrangement joins TRBV20-1 to TRBJ2-5; D not resolved. Looked up from germline, CDR1 is DFQATT and CDR2 is SNEGSKA (reference sequence). This CDR3 is 16 amino acids long. Between the trimmed V and J ends, which lost 1 base and 0 bases, there was a span of 15 bases. The CDR3 is CSARAIHDPYQETQYF. The CDR3, as DNA: TGCAGTGCTAGAGCTATACATGACCCGTACCAAGAGACCCAGTACTTC.

The chain recombines TRBV5-1 with TRBJ2-7; TRBD2 might be the D (5 bases). The germline gives CDR1 SGHRS, CDR2 YFSETQ. The CDR3 spans 13 residues. Trimming pared 3 bases from V and 1 base from J, leaving 8 bases between. The CDR3 is CASSWRGSYEQYF. The CDR3 coding sequence is TGCGCCAGCAGCTGGCGAGGGTCCTACGAGCAGTACTTC.

This clonotype was recorded at least ten times. The V gene is TRBV7-9, the J gene TRBJ1-2; D possibly corresponds to TRBD1 (6 bases). Germline V gene data show CDR1 as SEHNR and CDR2 as FQNEAQ (reference sequence). The CDR3 loop spans 15 amino acids. The germline V and J ends were trimmed by 5 bases and 2 bases, with 15 bases remaining between them. CDR3 amino acids: CASSPTGSGNYGYTF. CDR3 DNA sequence: TGTGCCAGCAGCCCTACAGGGTCTGGCAACTATGGCTACACCTTC.

V and J are TRBV12-3 or TRBV12-4 and TRBJ1-1, with D uncertain. V dropped 4 bases and J dropped 4 bases, with 10 bases sitting between them. This CDR3 spans 13 amino acids. For the CDR3, the DNA is TGTGCCAGCAGTTCCCTACTTGTCACTGAAGCTTTCTTT. It yields the protein CASSSLLVTEAFF.

The chain recombines TRBV14 with TRBJ2-7, with TRBD2 matching over 10 bases. V lost 5 bases and J lost 0; bases outside the gene matches: 7. The germline gives CDR1 SGHDN, CDR2 FVKESK. The CDR3 has 16 residues. The CDR3 spells CASSRRLAGHSYEQYF. The CDR3 bases are TGTGCCAGCAGCAGACGACTAGCGGGTCACTCCTACGAGCAGTACTTC.

This chain connects TRBV7-6 to TRBJ2-7; 10 positions agree with TRBD2. The CDR3 spans 12 residues. CDR1 SGHVS and CDR2 FNYEAQ come from the germline V gene. V shed 6 bases and J 8 bases; nucleotides not matched to a gene: 4. As DNA, the CDR3 is TGTGCCAGCAGACGGGGACTAGCGCAGCAGTACTTC. It is translated as CASRRGLAQQYF.

This clonotype was seen at least ten times. This chain connects TRBV19 to TRBJ2-5; the D gene is possibly TRBD2 (5 bases). Trimming shortened V by 6 bases and J by 5 bases, and 13 bases separated the two germline ends. This CDR3 is 13 amino acids long. Germline CDR1 LNHDA, CDR2 SQIVND (reference sequence). The CDR3 loop is CASRLRARETQYF. In nucleotides, the CDR3 is TGTGCCAGTAGGTTGAGGGCCAGGGAGACCCAGTACTTC.

As regards this clonotype: One end of the junction does not line up with germline, which may come from a read error. The chain recombines TRBV6-5 with TRBJ1-5, with D unclear. The CDR3 contains 12 residues. Germline CDR1 reads MNHEY; CDR2 reads SVGAGI. CDR3 DNA sequence: TGTACCAGCAGTGGGGTCAATCAGCCCCAGCATTTT. Translation gives CTSSGVNQPQHF.

On this clonotype: Relative to the germline gene, one junction end is altered; a read error may explain this. The J gene is TRBJ1-1, the V gene TRBV5-1; 9 bases agree with TRBD1. From germline, CDR1 is SGHRS and CDR2 YFSETQ. This CDR3 comprises 17 residues. The CDR3 DNA is TGTGCCAGCAGCTTGGTGGGACAGGGATTCAAGAACACTGAAGCTTTCTTT. It codes for CASSLVGQGFKNTEAFF.

This clonotype was observed a few times. The V and J genes are TRBV6-5 and TRBJ1-2, with 10 nucleotides matching TRBD1. The CDR3 consists of 15 residues. The J segment lost 4 bases and the V segment lost 2 bases, leaving 4 bases of the junction unmatched. Germline CDR1 reads MNHEY; CDR2 reads SVGAGI. The CDR3 protein is CASSYQRTGGYGYTF. As DNA, the CDR3 is TGTGCCAGCAGTTACCAGAGGACAGGGGGCTATGGCTACACCTTC.

This chain links TRBV29-1 with TRBJ1-5, with 8 bases aligning to TRBD1. V lost 7 bases, J lost 2 bases, and 4 bases stayed unmatched. Germline V CDR1 and CDR2: SQVTM, ANQGSEA. This CDR3 is 13 amino acids long. CDR3: CSDDRGGNQPQHF. In nucleotides, the CDR3 is TGCAGCGACGACAGGGGAGGCAATCAGCCCCAGCATTTT.